One sample yielded the 20 T cell receptor beta chains listed below, sequenced in a study of spatial heterogeneity in lung cancer. TCRdb re-called the 5' RACE reads through MiXCR, storing one row per CDR3 protein. The table shows 27,000 or so distinct CDR3 sequences, with about 5.3% occurring only once. Time point in this sample: blood at routine non-recurrence follow-up after resection. This sample comprised PBMCs, obtained at follow-up. The receptors shown here come from a female donor with early-stage non-small cell lung cancer.

This clonotype was counted only a few times. The chain links TRBV20-1 to TRBJ2-1; no reliable D call. Trimming cost V 1 base and J 5 bases, with 6 bases left between them. Germline lookup yields CDR1 DFQATT and CDR2 SNEGSKA (reference sequence). This CDR3 spans 12 amino acids. CDR3 loop: CSARVENNEQFF. CDR3 coding DNA: TGCAGTGCTAGAGTGGAGAACAATGAGCAGTTCTTC.

The table lists this clonotype with many counts. The V and J genes are TRBV11-2 and TRBJ2-5; no reliable D call. The CDR3 loop spans 13 amino acids. V lost 3 bases, J lost 4 bases, and 9 bases lay in between. The germline CDR1 and CDR2 sequences are SGHAT and FQNNGV. The DNA of the CDR3 is TGTGCCAGCAGCTTTCTAAGAACAGAGACCCAGTACTTC. It codes for CASSFLRTETQYF.

CDR3 sequence (DNA): TGTGCCATCAGACAGGGAAACACCATATATTTT. Residues: CAIRQGNTIYF. This sequence joins TRBV6-6 and TRBJ1-3; D perhaps matches TRBD1 (5 bases). The CDR3 covers 11 residues. Germline loops: CDR1 MNHNY, CDR2 SVGAGI (reference sequence). With 10 bases removed from V and 4 bases from J, the gap between germline ends came to 8 bases.

In this sample, this clonotype turned up many times. The J gene is TRBJ2-7, the V gene TRBV28; 7 nucleotides align to TRBD2. The CDR3 sequence is 15 residues long. Germline V gives CDR1 MDHEN, CDR2 SYDVKM. Germline trimming cut 6 bases from V and 2 bases from J; bases unmatched to any gene: 10. CDR3 sequence: CASRIRSGIAYEQYF. CDR3 coding DNA: TGTGCCAGCAGGATCAGAAGCGGGATAGCCTACGAGCAGTACTTC.

In the case of this clonotype: A much larger clone lies one base from this, so it may be a read error. CDR3 region: CASSLRNTGELFF. As DNA, the CDR3 is TGTGCCAGCAGCCTCAGGAACACCGGGGAGCTGTTTTTT. The chain combines TRBV12-3 or TRBV12-4 with TRBJ2-2, with D hard to call. The CDR3 extends over 13 amino acids. Trimming removed 6 bases from V and 1 base from J, with 6 bases in between.

The V call is TRBV6-5, the J call TRBJ2-7; D is tentatively TRBD1 or TRBD2 (5 bases each). V was shortened by 2 bases and J by 5 bases, with 10 bases between the two germline ends. CDR3 length: 13 amino acids. From germline, CDR1 is MNHEY and CDR2 SVGAGI. This chain's CDR3 is CASSYEGWNEQYF. CDR3 DNA sequence: TGTGCCAGCAGTTACGAGGGGTGGAACGAGCAGTACTTC.

This clonotype was counted ten times or more. CDR3 protein: CATSDLKDSLDKETQYF. As DNA, the CDR3 is TGTGCCACCAGTGATTTAAAGGACAGCCTGGATAAAGAGACCCAGTACTTC. The chain uses TRBV24-1 and TRBJ2-5; TRBD1 might be the D (6 bases). Germline-derived CDR1 and CDR2 are KGHDR and SFDVKD. This CDR3 comprises 17 residues. The V end was cut by 1 base, the J end by 3 bases, with 17 bases between.

This clonotype was observed at least ten times. This chain connects TRBV28 to TRBJ1-1, with unresolved D. V lost 2 bases and J lost 1, with 8 bases in between. Germline V gene sequence: CDR1 MDHEN, CDR2 SYDVKM. The CDR3 extends over 14 amino acids. The CDR3: CASSLGQANTEAFF. In DNA, the CDR3 is TGTGCCAGCAGTTTAGGGCAGGCGAACACTGAAGCTTTCTTT.

V usage is TRBV7-2 and J usage is TRBJ2-3; 11 bases align to TRBD2. CDR1 and CDR2 (germline): SGHTA, FQGNSA. This CDR3 is built from 13 residues. Unmatched junction bases numbered 8, after V lost 5 bases and J lost 13 bases. The CDR3 DNA reads TGTGCCAGCAGCGGGGGACTAGCGGATGGGGAGTATTTT. This codes for CASSGGLADGEYF.

There are a few counts of this clonotype. The V call is TRBV23-1, the J call TRBJ2-3; D assignment may be TRBD1 or TRBD2 (5 bases each). TRBV23-1 is annotated as an ORF whose role is uncertain. The CDR3 has 14 residues. Trimming pared 4 bases from V and 5 bases from J, leaving 13 bases between. The CDR3 region is CASSPSGPEDTQYF. CDR3 DNA: TGCGCCAGCAGTCCCTCGGGGCCTGAAGATACGCAGTATTTT.

In this sample, this clonotype turned up many times. This chain connects TRBV2 to TRBJ1-1; the D is unclear. The CDR3 covers 14 residues. In germline, CDR1 is SNHLY, CDR2 FYNNEI. V was clipped by 8 bases and J by 0 bases, with 13 bases between them. The CDR3 loop is CASGEGTLNTEAFF. CDR3 nucleotides: TGTGCCAGCGGGGAGGGCACTTTGAACACTGAAGCTTTCTTT.

In its sample, this clonotype was seen a few times. V is TRBV12-3 or TRBV12-4 and J is TRBJ1-2, with D possibly being TRBD1 (6 bases). V was pared by 6 bases and J by 0 bases, with 14 bases between. This CDR3 comprises 15 residues. The CDR3 loop reads CASSLSNRANYGYTF. As DNA, the CDR3 is TGTGCCAGCAGCCTTTCTAACAGGGCTAACTATGGCTACACCTTC.

This clonotype occurred many times. The chain employs TRBV3-1 and TRBJ2-7, with TRBD2 as a possible D gene (5 bases). V shed 4 bases and J shed 0 bases, with 10 bases lying between them. The CDR3 covers 14 residues. The germline CDR1 and CDR2 sequences are LGHDT and YNNKEL (reference sequence). CDR3 in DNA: TGTGCCAGCAGCCGACCGGGGTCCTCCTACGAGCAGTACTTC. Its translation: CASSRPGSSYEQYF.

This clonotype was seen ten or more times. The chain has TRBV20-1 and TRBJ1-5; D not resolved. The CDR3 runs 14 residues. Deletions cut 2 bases from V and 2 bases from J, with 10 bases between. From germline, CDR1 is DFQATT and CDR2 SNEGSKA (reference sequence). CDR3 in DNA: TGCAGTGCTAGACGGCCGGGCGGCAATCAGCCCCAGCATTTT. It translates to CSARRPGGNQPQHF.

This clonotype was picked up many times. V gene TRBV5-1 combines with J gene TRBJ2-5, with 7 bases that match TRBD1. V was clipped by 0 bases and J by 1 base; unmatched bases: 3. CDR1 SGHRS and CDR2 YFSETQ come from the germline V gene. This CDR3 contains 15 residues. The CDR3 DNA reads TGCGCCAGCAGCTTGGCACAGGGGACCCAAGAGACCCAGTACTTC. It is translated as CASSLAQGTQETQYF.

Many counts were recorded for this clonotype. This rearrangement joins TRBV28 to TRBJ1-6, with D possibly matching TRBD1 (5 bases). The CDR3 totals 13 residues. The V end lost 9 bases, the J end lost 12 bases, and 18 bases lay between the germline ends. Germline V lookup: CDR1 MDHEN, CDR2 SYDVKM. In nucleotides, the CDR3 is TGTGCCAGTTCACCGGACATCGTAAAACCCCTCCACTTT. Residues: CASSPDIVKPLHF.

This clonotype was seen repeatedly, ten times or more. The rearrangement joins TRBV28 to TRBJ2-2; TRBD1 might be the D (6 bases). The germline V gene has CDR1 MDHEN and CDR2 SYDVKM. The CDR3 sequence is 16 residues long. Deletions cut 2 bases from V and 4 bases from J, with 14 bases between. The CDR3 nucleotides are TGTGCCAGCAGTTTAATACAGGGACGGGGCACCGGGGAGCTGTTTTTT. Protein: CASSLIQGRGTGELFF.

The sample holds many counts of this clonotype. The genes are TRBV20-1 and TRBJ1-5; D not resolved. Germline lookup yields CDR1 DFQATT and CDR2 SNEGSKA (reference sequence). V lost 0 bases and J 6 bases, leaving 12 bases between the germline ends. The CDR3 consists of 14 residues. Here the CDR3 reads CSARDRGPGQPQHF. The CDR3, as DNA: TGCAGTGCTAGAGATCGAGGGCCAGGTCAGCCCCAGCATTTT.

This clonotype was picked up many times. J is TRBJ2-3 and V is TRBV12-3 or TRBV12-4; no clear D gene. Trimming removed 3 bases at V and 4 bases at J, with 11 bases between. This CDR3 is built from 14 residues. CDR3 coding DNA: TGTGCCAGCAGTTTGGACCCGCCCCCAGATACGCAGTATTTT. It specifies CASSLDPPPDTQYF.

This clonotype came up many times. The chain has TRBV27 and TRBJ1-1; 7 nucleotides match TRBD1. The CDR3 runs 16 residues. Germline CDR1 MNHEY, CDR2 SMNVEV (reference sequence). With V trimmed by 11 bases and J by 3 bases, 18 bases remained unmatched. This CDR3 reads CAAPNEGGREDTEAFF. CDR3 DNA: TGTGCCGCGCCAAACGAAGGGGGCCGGGAGGACACTGAAGCTTTCTTT.